This TCR beta chain was recorded in a study of cytomegalovirus exposure and HLA in healthy donors. Study-wide points: Most sequenced TCRs were rare (though some public TCRs occurred in many donors). According to the study, roughly 160 TCR beta chains were cytomegalovirus-associated. An Asian-associated ancestry cluster reportedly showed fewer N-insertions than the roughly 670-donor mean in a later analysis.

Notes on this clone: Its target is unknown.

The PCR had 60 Vbeta and 13 Jbeta primers. TCRdb's copy holds only in-frame clones and misses some; the assay was immunoSEQ multiplex PCR. The data hold approximately 110,000 clones, with less than 20% observed a single time. Input material: PBMCs. This TCR came from a woman in her late teens or twenties in good health and CMV-seronegative.

This chain's CDR3 is CASSTSGRGRNEQYF. The CDR3 DNA sequence: TGTGCCAGCAGCACCAGCGGGAGGGGCCGGAACGAGCAGTACTTC. V gene TRBV28 combines with J gene TRBJ2-7, with 10 bases lining up with TRBD2. CDR1 MDHEN and CDR2 SYDVKM come from the germline V gene. The CDR3 has 15 amino acids. The J segment lost 5 bases and the V segment lost 6 bases, leaving 10 bases of the junction unmatched.